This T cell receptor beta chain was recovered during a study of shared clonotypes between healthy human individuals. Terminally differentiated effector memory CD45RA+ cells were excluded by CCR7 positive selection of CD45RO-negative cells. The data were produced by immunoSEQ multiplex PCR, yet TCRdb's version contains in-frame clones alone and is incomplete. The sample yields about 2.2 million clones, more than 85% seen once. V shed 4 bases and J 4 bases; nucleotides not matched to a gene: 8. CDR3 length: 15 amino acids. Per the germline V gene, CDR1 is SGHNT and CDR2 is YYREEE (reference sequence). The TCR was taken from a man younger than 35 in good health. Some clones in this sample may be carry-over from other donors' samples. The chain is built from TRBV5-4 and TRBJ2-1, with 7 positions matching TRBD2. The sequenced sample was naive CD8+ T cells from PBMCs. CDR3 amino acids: CASSGGVADYNEQFF. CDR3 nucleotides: TGTGCCAGCAGCGGGGGGGTGGCTGATTACAATGAGCAGTTCTTC.